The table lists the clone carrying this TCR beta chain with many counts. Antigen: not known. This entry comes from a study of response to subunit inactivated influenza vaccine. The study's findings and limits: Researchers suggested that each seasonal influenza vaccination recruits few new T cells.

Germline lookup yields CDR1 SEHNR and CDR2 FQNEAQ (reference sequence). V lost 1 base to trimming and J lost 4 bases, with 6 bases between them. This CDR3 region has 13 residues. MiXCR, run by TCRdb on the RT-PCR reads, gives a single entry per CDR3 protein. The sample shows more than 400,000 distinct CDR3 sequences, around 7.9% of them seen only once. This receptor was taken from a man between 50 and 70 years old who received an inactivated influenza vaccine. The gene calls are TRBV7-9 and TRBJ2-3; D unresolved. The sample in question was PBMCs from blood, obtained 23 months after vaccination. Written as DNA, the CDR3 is TGTGCCAGCAGCTTAGATGTACCAGATACGCAGTATTTT. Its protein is CASSLDVPDTQYF.